This T cell receptor beta chain originates from a study of T cells in Graves' hyperthyroidism and ophthalmopathy. Amplified TCR beta CDR3 regions derived from RNA transcripts. The HTBI primer set drove a first-round RT-PCR of the TCR CDR3. MiXCR was run by TCRdb on the multiplex PCR reads, yielding one entry per CDR3 protein. The sample has 150,000 or so distinct CDR3 sequences; roughly a fifth are singletons. CDR1 and CDR2 (germline): SGHRS, YFSETQ. CDR3 size: 13 residues. V dropped 4 bases and J dropped 3 bases, with 11 bases sitting between them. This clonotype was obtained from a woman aged 45-65 years with Graves' hyperthyroidism that later progressed to Graves' ophthalmopathy. The sample taken for sequencing was blood. This chain links TRBV5-1 with TRBJ2-7; D is perhaps TRBD1 or TRBD2 (5 bases each). The CDR3 is CASSRDALYEQYF. DNA of the CDR3: TGCGCCAGCAGCCGGGACGCCCTCTACGAGCAGTACTTC.